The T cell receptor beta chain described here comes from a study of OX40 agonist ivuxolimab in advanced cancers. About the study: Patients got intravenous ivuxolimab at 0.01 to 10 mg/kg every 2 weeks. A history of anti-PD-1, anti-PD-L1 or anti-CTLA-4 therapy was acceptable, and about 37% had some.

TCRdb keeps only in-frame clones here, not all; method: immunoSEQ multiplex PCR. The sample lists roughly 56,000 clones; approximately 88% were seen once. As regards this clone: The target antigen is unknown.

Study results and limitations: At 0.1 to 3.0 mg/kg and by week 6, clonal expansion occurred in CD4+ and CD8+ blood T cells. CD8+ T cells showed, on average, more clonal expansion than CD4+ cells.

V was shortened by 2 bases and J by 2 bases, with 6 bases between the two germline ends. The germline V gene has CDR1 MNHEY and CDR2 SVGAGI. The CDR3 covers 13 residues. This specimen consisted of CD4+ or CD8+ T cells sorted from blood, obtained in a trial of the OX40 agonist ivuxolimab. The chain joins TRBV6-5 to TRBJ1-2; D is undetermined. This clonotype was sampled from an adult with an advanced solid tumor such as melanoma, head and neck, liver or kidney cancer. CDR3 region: CASSYGNNYGYTF. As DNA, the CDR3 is TGTGCCAGCAGTTACGGGAACAACTATGGCTACACCTTC.